Presented here are 10 T cell receptor beta chains from one specimen sequenced in a study of CXCR3-negative and CXCR3-positive naive CD8 T cells. With UMI labels, 5' RACE was used to prepare the TRB cDNA libraries. Each CDR3 protein gets one entry in TCRdb, which reprocessed the 5' RACE reads and gives no DNA. Its table records some 130,000 distinct CDR3 sequences. The sequenced sample consisted of naive CXCR3- CD8+ T cells from blood. Subset indicated: CD45RO-CCR7+CD27+CD95- naive CD8+ T cells lacking CXCR3 (TNR3-). Receptor source: a human donor in good health. Some clones in this sample may be carry-over from other donors' samples.

The V gene is TRBV4-1, the J gene TRBJ2-1; TCRdb outputs TRBD2, but without DNA this stays unchecked. This CDR3 region has 15 residues. Germline V gene data show CDR1 as MGHRA and CDR2 as YSYEKL. CDR3 amino acids: CASSQEASGRNEQFF.

The rearrangement uses TRBV27 and TRBJ2-5. This CDR3 is 14 amino acids long. Per the germline V gene, CDR1 is MNHEY and CDR2 is SMNVEV (reference sequence). CDR3 protein: CASSPRIGQETQYF.

The genes are TRBV29-1 and TRBJ2-3; TCRdb picks TRBD1, but there is no DNA to check that call. CDR3 length equals 12 residues. In germline, CDR1 is SQVTM, CDR2 ANQGSEA. CDR3 amino acids: CSATGAIDTQYF.

The V call is TRBV25-1, the J call TRBJ1-3. The CDR3 is 13 residues long. CDR1 and CDR2 (germline): MGHDK, SYGVNS. The chain's CDR3 is CATTQTSGNTIYF.

This chain links TRBV20-1 with TRBJ2-5; checking the TCRdb D call of TRBD2 is not possible without DNA. The germline V gene encodes CDR1 DFQATT and CDR2 SNEGSKA (reference sequence). This CDR3 has 15 residues. The CDR3 here is CSARLAGGNQETQYF.

The chain links TRBV12-3 or TRBV12-4 to TRBJ2-1; TCRdb indicates TRBD2, and absent DNA this call remains unverified. The CDR3 sequence is 15 residues long. CDR3 loop: CASSDSSGSFDEQFF.

The rearrangement links TRBV9 to TRBJ2-7; the TCRdb call, TRBD1, lacks DNA for checking. The CDR3 length is 19 residues. Per germline, CDR1 SGDLS and CDR2 YYNGEE. The CDR3 region is CASSLGGRSGTGGNYEQYF.

V is TRBV20-1 and J is TRBJ2-7. Germline CDR1 reads DFQATT; CDR2 reads SNEGSKA (reference sequence). This CDR3 comprises 13 residues. This chain's CDR3 is CSARGDISYEQYF.

This chain connects TRBV29-1 to TRBJ1-1. Germline-derived CDR1 and CDR2 are SQVTM and ANQGSEA. The CDR3 loop spans 13 amino acids. CDR3 amino acids: CSGLTDLSSEAFF. Based on the CDR3 plus reference TRBV29-1 and TRBJ1-1, the full variable domain is SAVISQKPSRDICQRGTSLTIQCQVDSQVTMMFWYRQQPGQSLTLIATANQGSEATYESGFVIDKFPISRPNLTFSTLTVSNMSPEDSSIYLCSGLTDLSSEAFFGQGTRLTVV.

The genes are TRBV12-3 or TRBV12-4 and TRBJ2-3; TCRdb indicates TRBD1, and absent DNA this call remains unverified. The CDR3 consists of 14 residues. CDR3: CASSRRTDTDTQYF.